The 25 T cell receptor beta chains in this list originate from one sample, sequenced in a study of T cell responses to AZD1222 COVID-19 vaccine. Assay used: immunoSEQ multiplex PCR; TCRdb lists only in-frame clones, some missing. Found here are tens of thousands of clones, approximately 90% of them singletons; the top ten hold 4.9%. The specimen was peripheral blood, collected on day 0 of AZD1222 vaccination. Receptors were obtained from an adult in good health.

This clone is a singleton in its sample. This chain's CDR3 is CASSYTGGTANTEAFF. The CDR3 DNA follows: TGTGCCAGCAGCTATACAGGGGGCACCGCGAACACTGAAGCTTTCTTT. This chain uses TRBV5-6 with TRBJ1-1, with 9 positions matching TRBD1. CDR1 is SGHDT, CDR2 YYEEEE, per germline. V was clipped by 3 bases and J by 1 base; unmatched bases: 7. This CDR3 is 16 amino acids long.

The chain links TRBV5-5 to TRBJ2-2; D gene ambiguous. The germline gives CDR1 SGHKS, CDR2 YYEKEE (reference sequence). V was pared by 4 bases and J by 0 bases, with 7 bases between. The CDR3 extends over 14 amino acids. The CDR3 protein is CASSPYTNTGELFF. The CDR3 DNA is TGTGCCAGCAGCCCCTACACGAACACCGGGGAGCTGTTTTTT.

V gene TRBV9 combines with J gene TRBJ1-5; the match to TRBD1 covers 7 bases. This CDR3 is built from 16 residues. Germline CDR1 and CDR2: SGDLS and YYNGEE. With V trimmed by 4 bases and J by 2 bases, 9 bases remained unmatched. The CDR3 region has the DNA TGTGCCAGCAGCACTACAGGGGTGGGGGGCAATCAGCCCCAGCATTTT. It yields the protein CASSTTGVGGNQPQHF.

The rearrangement joins TRBV11-2 to TRBJ1-2; D perhaps matches TRBD1 (5 bases). Trimming removed 1 base at V and 6 bases at J, with 15 bases between. The CDR3 has 15 amino acids. The germline V gene encodes CDR1 SGHAT and CDR2 FQNNGV. The CDR3 loop is CASSLGGGPYHGYTF. CDR3 DNA: TGTGCCAGCAGCTTAGGGGGGGGTCCTTATCATGGCTACACCTTC.

The rearrangement links TRBV5-1 to TRBJ1-5; maybe TRBD1 (5 bases). CDR3 length equals 14 residues. V dropped 4 bases and J dropped 6 bases, with 14 bases sitting between them. The germline V gene has CDR1 SGHRS and CDR2 YFSETQ. CDR3 protein: CASSHWGEGQPQHF. The CDR3 nucleotides are TGCGCCAGCAGCCACTGGGGGGAGGGTCAGCCCCAGCATTTT.

This chain joins TRBV5-6 and TRBJ2-3; D remains ambiguous. V lost 0 bases and J 5 bases, leaving 16 bases between the germline ends. Germline CDR1 reads SGHDT; CDR2 reads YYEEEE. The CDR3 is 16 amino acids. The CDR3 reads CASSLVPGRAVDTQYF. The DNA of the CDR3 is TGTGCCAGCAGCTTGGTTCCCGGACGGGCCGTAGATACGCAGTATTTT.

This chain joins TRBV2 and TRBJ2-6, with D unresolved. CDR1 is SNHLY and CDR2 is FYNNEI in the germline V gene. V was clipped by 5 bases and J by 0 bases, with 8 bases between them. This CDR3 has 15 residues. The CDR3 region is CASSLTDSGANVLTF. CDR3 in DNA: TGTGCCAGCAGTTTGACTGACTCTGGGGCCAACGTCCTGACTTTC.

The genes are TRBV27 and TRBJ1-4; 9 bases are shared with TRBD1. The CDR3 is 20 amino acids. Germline trimming cut 2 bases from V and 0 bases from J; bases unmatched to any gene: 13. The germline V gene encodes CDR1 MNHEY and CDR2 SMNVEV (reference sequence). Written as DNA, the CDR3 is TGTGCCAGCAGTTTAGTTGTCGGTCGGGGACAGGGATCAACTAATGAAAAACTGTTTTTT. Its protein product is CASSLVVGRGQGSTNEKLFF.

The chain combines TRBV5-1 with TRBJ2-7; D uncertain. V shed 1 base and J shed 2 bases, with 13 bases lying between them. In germline, CDR1 is SGHRS, CDR2 YFSETQ. The CDR3 sequence is 15 residues long. The CDR3 here is CASSLSSTSPYEQYF. CDR3 nucleotides: TGCGCCAGCAGCTTGTCCAGTACCTCACCCTACGAGCAGTACTTC. Complete variable domain (other parts from reference TRBV5-1 and TRBJ2-7): KAGVTQTPRYLIKTRGQQVTLSCSPISGHRSVSWYQQTPGQGLQFLFEYFSETQRNKGNFPGRFSGRQFSNSRSEMNVSTLELGDSALYLCASSLSSTSPYEQYFGPGTRLTVT.

CDR3 bases: TGTGCCAGCAGGACCGGTTGGGGGGGCTATGAGCAGTTCTTC. Translation: CASRTGWGGYEQFF. The gene calls are TRBV2 and TRBJ2-1, with D maybe TRBD2 (7 bases). Germline CDR1 and CDR2: SNHLY and FYNNEI. This CDR3 has 14 residues. Trimming shortened V by 6 bases and J by 8 bases, and 17 bases separated the two germline ends.

The chain employs TRBV7-9 and TRBJ1-4; 9 nucleotides agree with TRBD1. V shed 5 bases and J 5 bases; nucleotides not matched to a gene: 6. Germline V gene sequence: CDR1 SEHNR, CDR2 FQNEAQ (reference sequence). The CDR3 consists of 15 residues. CDR3: CASSPSTGGNEKLFF. In nucleotides, the CDR3 is TGTGCCAGCAGCCCATCGACAGGGGGGAATGAAAAACTGTTTTTT.

The chain carries TRBV6-5 and TRBJ2-1; TRBD2 is a possible D gene (7 bases). Germline values: CDR1 MNHEY, CDR2 SVGAGI. This CDR3 has 14 residues. Trimming removed 0 bases at V and 8 bases at J, with 11 bases between. CDR3 coding DNA: TGTGCCAGCAGTTACTCGGGGGGGCTGTATGAGCAGTTCTTC. The encoded protein is CASSYSGGLYEQFF.

This chain joins TRBV5-1 and TRBJ1-1, with D perhaps TRBD1 (6 bases). The V gene's germline CDR1 is SGHRS and CDR2 YFSETQ. This CDR3 has 15 amino acids. Trimming shortened V by 4 bases and J by 0 bases, and 13 bases separated the two germline ends. Here the CDR3 reads CASSTKQGMNTEAFF. The CDR3 nucleotides are TGCGCCAGCAGCACCAAACAGGGAATGAACACTGAAGCTTTCTTT.

The rearrangement joins TRBV19 to TRBJ1-6; D gene unclear. Trimming took 5 bases from V and 7 from J, leaving 9 bases between them. CDR3 length: 13 amino acids. Germline lookup yields CDR1 LNHDA and CDR2 SQIVND (reference sequence). The CDR3 DNA follows: TGTGCCAGTAGTCGAGGGATGAATTCACCCCTCCACTTT. The encoded protein is CASSRGMNSPLHF.

The CDR3 nucleotides are TGCAGTGCTAGTGACCGCACAGATACGCAGTATTTT. This translates into CSASDRTDTQYF. The chain uses TRBV20-1 and TRBJ2-3, with D unclear. Germline CDR1 is DFQATT and CDR2 is SNEGSKA (reference sequence). This CDR3 has 12 amino acids. V lost 3 bases, J lost 1 base, and 5 bases lay in between.

This chain connects TRBV18 to TRBJ1-2, with 7 bases lining up with TRBD1. Trimming at V came to 2 bases and at J to 5 bases, leaving 5 bases not matched to a gene. Germline V lookup: CDR1 KGHSH, CDR2 LQKENI. The CDR3 spans 14 residues. The CDR3 is CASSPATGRYGYTF. For the CDR3, the DNA is TGTGCCAGCTCACCAGCGACAGGGCGGTATGGCTACACCTTC.

V gene TRBV25-1 combines with J gene TRBJ2-2, with D unresolved. V shed 1 base and J shed 0 bases, with 12 bases lying between them. The CDR3 contains 17 residues. Germline V gene lookup returns CDR1 MGHDK and CDR2 SYGVNS. CDR3 bases: TGTGCCAGCAGTGAATCCCCGGGCAGGCCGAACACCGGGGAGCTGTTTTTT. Its translation is CASSESPGRPNTGELFF.

This clone was seen a single time. J is TRBJ2-5 and V is TRBV12-3 or TRBV12-4; D not resolved. The CDR3 length is 13 residues. V gave up 1 base and J gave up 7 bases, with 10 bases separating them. For the CDR3, the DNA is TGTGCCAGCAGTTTAGGTCCGTCCGGGACCCAGTACTTC. It is translated as CASSLGPSGTQYF.

This clone was observed a single time. The chain couples TRBV27 to TRBJ2-1, with unresolved D. The CDR3 runs to 14 residues. The germline CDR1 and CDR2 sequences are MNHEY and SMNVEV (reference sequence). Trimming pared 5 bases from V and 7 bases from J, leaving 15 bases between. CDR3 sequence (DNA): TGTGCCAGCAGTCTCCGGGCCCGATATAATGAGCAGTTCTTC. Its protein is CASSLRARYNEQFF.

The genes are TRBV11-1 and TRBJ2-5; D tentatively fits TRBD1 or TRBD2 (5 bases each). Trimming shortened V by 5 bases and J by 1 base, and 14 bases separated the two germline ends. The CDR3 runs to 15 residues. CDR1 SGHAT and CDR2 FQDESV come from the germline V gene (reference sequence). The CDR3 reads CASSARDRSQETQYF. The CDR3 DNA reads as TGTGCCAGCAGCGCACGGGACCGCTCCCAAGAGACCCAGTACTTC.

The gene calls are TRBV18 and TRBJ2-5; no definite D call. V was shortened by 1 base and J by 0 bases, with 9 bases between the two germline ends. Germline CDR1 reads KGHSH; CDR2 reads LQKENI. The CDR3 consists of 15 residues. The CDR3 spells CASSPRGQYQETQYF. CDR3 DNA sequence: TGTGCCAGCTCACCACGTGGGCAGTACCAAGAGACCCAGTACTTC.

DNA for the CDR3: TGCGCCAGCAGTGAAGGGCCGAGACTCACCGGGGAGCTGTTTTTT. Protein sequence: CASSEGPRLTGELFF. The V and J genes are TRBV10-1 and TRBJ2-2; the D is unclear. The CDR3 covers 15 residues. Trimming shortened V by 3 bases and J by 4 bases, and 12 bases separated the two germline ends. CDR1 is WNHNN and CDR2 is SYGVQD in the germline V gene (reference sequence).

This chain joins TRBV18 and TRBJ1-1; D not resolved. V was shortened by 4 bases and J by 4 bases, with 10 bases between the two germline ends. The CDR3 has 13 amino acids. The germline gives CDR1 KGHSH, CDR2 LQKENI. CDR3 amino acids: CASSQGQGTEAFF. CDR3 nucleotides: TGTGCCAGCTCACAGGGTCAAGGCACTGAAGCTTTCTTT.

The chain combines TRBV21-1 with TRBJ2-1; TRBD1 is the table's D call, not checked against the DNA. TRBV21-1 is classified as a pseudogene. There are 16 residues in the CDR3. The CDR3 nucleotides read TGTGCCAGCAGCAAAGCGCTTTCAGGGGCTCGCAATGAGCAGTTCTTC. Translation gives CASSKALSGARNEQFF.

The gene calls are TRBV29-1 and TRBJ2-5, with 7 bases that match TRBD2. Germline CDR1 reads SQVTM; CDR2 reads ANQGSEA. Losses at the gene ends were 4 bases for V and 5 bases for J; bases not matched to a gene: 4. The CDR3 contains 12 residues. The CDR3 sequence is CSVGQGGETQYF. The CDR3 DNA follows: TGCAGCGTTGGGCAGGGAGGGGAGACCCAGTACTTC. The full variable domain, completed using reference TRBV29-1 and TRBJ2-5, is SAVISQKPSRDICQRGTSLTIQCQVDSQVTMMFWYRQQPGQSLTLIATANQGSEATYESGFVIDKFPISRPNLTFSTLTVSNMSPEDSSIYLCSVGQGGETQYFGPGTRLLVL.